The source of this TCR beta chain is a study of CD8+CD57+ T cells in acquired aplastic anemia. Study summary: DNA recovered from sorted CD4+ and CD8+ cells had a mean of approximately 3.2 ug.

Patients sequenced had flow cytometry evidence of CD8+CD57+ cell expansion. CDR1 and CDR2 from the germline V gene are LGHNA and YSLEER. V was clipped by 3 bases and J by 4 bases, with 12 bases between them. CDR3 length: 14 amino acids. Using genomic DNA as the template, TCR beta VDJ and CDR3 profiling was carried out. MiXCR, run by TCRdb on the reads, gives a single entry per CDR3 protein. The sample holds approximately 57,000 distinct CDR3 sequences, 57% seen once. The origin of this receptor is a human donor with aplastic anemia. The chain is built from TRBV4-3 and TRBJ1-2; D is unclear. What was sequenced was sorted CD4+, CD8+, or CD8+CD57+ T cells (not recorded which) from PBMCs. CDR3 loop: CASSQAGESYGYTF. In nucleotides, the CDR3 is TGCGCCAGCAGCCAGGCCGGTGAGAGCTATGGCTACACCTTC.